This T cell receptor beta chain was recorded in a study of cytomegalovirus exposure and HLA in healthy donors. The PCR made use of 60 Vbeta and 13 Jbeta primers. Sequencing was performed with immunoSEQ multiplex PCR; in TCRdb, only in-frame clones are kept and a portion is missing. The sample includes about 100,000 clones, roughly 73% of them seen just once. A single count supports this clone. The CDR3 has 16 residues. Germline V gene sequence: CDR1 MNHEY, CDR2 SVGAGI. Deletions cut 0 bases from V and 7 bases from J, with 16 bases between. Sequencing was performed on PBMCs. J is TRBJ2-1 and V is TRBV6-5; perhaps TRBD1 as D (6 bases). This sequence was found in a woman aged 40-49 years in good health and CMV-seronegative. CDR3 residues: CASSYSIGGRVNEQFF. The CDR3 DNA sequence: TGTGCCAGCAGTTACTCGATAGGGGGAAGGGTAAATGAGCAGTTCTTC.